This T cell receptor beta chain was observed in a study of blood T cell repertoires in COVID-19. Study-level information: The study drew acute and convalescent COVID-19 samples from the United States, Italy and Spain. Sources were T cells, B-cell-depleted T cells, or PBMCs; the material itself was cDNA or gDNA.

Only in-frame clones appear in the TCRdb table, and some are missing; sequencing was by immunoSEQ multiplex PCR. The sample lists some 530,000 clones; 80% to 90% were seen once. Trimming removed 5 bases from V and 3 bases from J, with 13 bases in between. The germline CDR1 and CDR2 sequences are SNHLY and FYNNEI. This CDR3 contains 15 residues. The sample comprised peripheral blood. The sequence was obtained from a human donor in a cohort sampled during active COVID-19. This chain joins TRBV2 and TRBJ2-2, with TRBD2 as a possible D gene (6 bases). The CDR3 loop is CASSPGTVDTGELFF. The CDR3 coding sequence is TGTGCCAGCAGTCCCGGGACTGTGGACACCGGGGAGCTGTTTTTT.